This TCR beta chain was obtained from a study of blood T cell repertoires in COVID-19. Whole-study context: T cells, B-cell-depleted T cells, or PBMCs provided the cDNA or gDNA that served as material.

The CDR3 runs to 15 residues. Germline trimming cut 4 bases from V and 5 bases from J; bases unmatched to any gene: 9. Germline loops: CDR1 SGHVS, CDR2 FNYEAQ. Profiling relied on immunoSEQ multiplex PCR, and the TCRdb table lists in-frame clones only, not all of them. The repertoire holds some 140,000 clones, with roughly four fifths as singletons. This TCR came from a human donor in a cohort sampled during active COVID-19. Sequencing was done on a sample of peripheral blood. The rearrangement joins TRBV7-6 to TRBJ1-2; the match to TRBD1 covers 8 bases. The CDR3 here is CASSSRGDRTYGYTF. In DNA form, the CDR3 reads TGTGCCAGCAGCTCCAGAGGGGACAGGACTTATGGCTACACCTTC.